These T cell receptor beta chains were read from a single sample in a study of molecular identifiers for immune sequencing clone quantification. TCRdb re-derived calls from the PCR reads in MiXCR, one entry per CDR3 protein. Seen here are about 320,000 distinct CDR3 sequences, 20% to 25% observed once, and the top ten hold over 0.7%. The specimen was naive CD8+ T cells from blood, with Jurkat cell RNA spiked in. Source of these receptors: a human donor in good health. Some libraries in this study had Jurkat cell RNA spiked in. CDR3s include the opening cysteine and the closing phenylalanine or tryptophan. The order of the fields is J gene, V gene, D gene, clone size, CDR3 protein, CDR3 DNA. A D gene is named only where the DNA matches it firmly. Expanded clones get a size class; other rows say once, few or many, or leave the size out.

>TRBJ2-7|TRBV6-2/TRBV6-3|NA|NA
CASGPGGYEQYF
TGTGCCAGCGGGCCGGGCGGCTACGAGCAGTACTTC
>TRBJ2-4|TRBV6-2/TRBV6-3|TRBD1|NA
CASSYGDRAELAKNIQYF
TGTGCCAGCAGTTACGGGGACAGGGCAGAATTGGCCAAAAACATTCAGTACTTC
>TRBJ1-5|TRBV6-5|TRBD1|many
CASSYSTGGGQPQHF
TGTGCCAGCAGTTACTCGACAGGGGGCGGGCAGCCCCAGCATTTT
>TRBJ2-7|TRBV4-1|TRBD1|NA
CASSRNPPGTGDYEQYF
TGCGCCAGCAGCCGGAACCCCCCCGGGACAGGGGACTACGAGCAGTACTTC
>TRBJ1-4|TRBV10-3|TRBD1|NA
CAIRGTGAGEKLFF
TGTGCCATCAGAGGGACAGGGGCAGGAGAAAAACTGTTTTTT
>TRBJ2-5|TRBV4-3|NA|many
CASSQEGKTQYF
TGCGCCAGCAGCCAAGAAGGGAAGACCCAGTACTTC
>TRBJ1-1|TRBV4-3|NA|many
CASSQVAEGTEAFF
TGCGCCAGCAGCCAAGTCGCAGAGGGGACTGAAGCTTTCTTT
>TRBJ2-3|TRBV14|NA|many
CASSQGTTSTDTQYF
TGTGCCAGCAGCCAAGGGACAACAAGCACAGATACGCAGTATTTT
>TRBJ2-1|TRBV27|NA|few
CASSPGFSSYNEQFF
TGTGCCAGCAGTCCCGGGTTCAGCTCCTACAATGAGCAGTTCTTC
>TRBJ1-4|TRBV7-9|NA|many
CASSLASGPNEKLFF
TGTGCCAGCAGCTTAGCGTCAGGGCCTAATGAAAAACTGTTTTTT
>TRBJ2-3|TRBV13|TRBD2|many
CASSLGLDADTQYF
TGTGCCAGCAGCCTGGGACTAGATGCCGATACGCAGTATTTT
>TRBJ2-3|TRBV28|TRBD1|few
CANSLLGGQGTDTQYF
TGTGCCAACAGTTTATTAGGGGGCCAGGGCACAGATACGCAGTATTTT
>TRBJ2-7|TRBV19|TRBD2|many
CASSPGTSGDYEQYF
TGTGCCAGTAGTCCAGGGACTAGCGGGGACTACGAGCAGTACTTC
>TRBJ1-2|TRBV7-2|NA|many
CASSLGGLAGYTF
TGTGCCAGCAGCTTAGGAGGGTTAGCTGGCTACACCTTC
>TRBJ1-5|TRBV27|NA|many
CASSSWTDLNQPQHF
TGTGCCAGCAGTTCCTGGACCGATCTAAATCAGCCCCAGCATTTT
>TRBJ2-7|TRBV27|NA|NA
CASSYGTPAYEQYF
TGTGCCAGCAGTTATGGGACCCCCGCCTACGAGCAGTACTTC